Listed here are 4 T cell receptor beta chains from one sample, sequenced in a study of long-term antiretroviral therapy in people with HIV. The assay, immunoSEQ v3.0, was run at survey level. TCRdb's table, derived via immunoSEQ multiplex PCR, lists solely in-frame clones and lacks some. The data contain some 47,000 clones, 90% to 95% of them seen just once; the ten biggest clones take up 2.5% to 3.5%. Sample: unsorted PBMCs, taken 3.7 years after starting antiretroviral therapy. The source of these receptors is a woman between 45 and 60 years old with HIV.

The chain joins TRBV7-2 to TRBJ2-7, with D perhaps matching TRBD2 (5 bases). Trimming shortened V by 1 base and J by 4 bases, and 11 bases separated the two germline ends. Germline assignment: CDR1 SGHTA and CDR2 FQGNSA. The CDR3 covers 14 residues. The CDR3 spells CASSLDPGYYEQYF. CDR3 sequence (DNA): TGTGCCAGCAGCTTAGACCCGGGATATTACGAGCAGTACTTC.

As concerns this clone: Other nucleotide sequences from this sample produce the same CDR3. The chain employs TRBV7-2 and TRBJ2-3; 8 bases are shared with TRBD2. The V gene's germline CDR1 is SGHTA and CDR2 FQGNSA. V trimming: 1 base; J trimming: 1 base; junction bases outside the gene matches: 4. The CDR3 sequence is 16 residues long. CDR3 nucleotides: TGTGCCAGCAGCTTAGAGGGGCGGGGGGGCACAGATACGCAGTATTTT. Amino acids: CASSLEGRGGTDTQYF.

The chain carries TRBV11-3 and TRBJ2-7; 7 nucleotides line up with TRBD2. There are 14 residues in the CDR3. CDR1 and CDR2 from the germline V gene are SGHNT and YENEEA. V was clipped by 6 bases and J by 0 bases; unmatched bases: 5. The CDR3 DNA is TGTGCCAGCAGGTGGGAGGGCTCCTCCTACGAGCAGTACTTC. Translation: CASRWEGSSYEQYF.

The J gene is TRBJ2-6, the V gene TRBV21-1; the listed D gene, TRBD1, was not tested against the DNA. TRBV21-1 is flagged as a pseudogene. The CDR3 loop spans 17 amino acids. The CDR3 nucleotides read TGTGCCAGCAGCGGTACAGGGGAGTTGGCTGGGGCCAACGTCCTGACTTTC. Residues: CASSGTGELAGANVLTF.